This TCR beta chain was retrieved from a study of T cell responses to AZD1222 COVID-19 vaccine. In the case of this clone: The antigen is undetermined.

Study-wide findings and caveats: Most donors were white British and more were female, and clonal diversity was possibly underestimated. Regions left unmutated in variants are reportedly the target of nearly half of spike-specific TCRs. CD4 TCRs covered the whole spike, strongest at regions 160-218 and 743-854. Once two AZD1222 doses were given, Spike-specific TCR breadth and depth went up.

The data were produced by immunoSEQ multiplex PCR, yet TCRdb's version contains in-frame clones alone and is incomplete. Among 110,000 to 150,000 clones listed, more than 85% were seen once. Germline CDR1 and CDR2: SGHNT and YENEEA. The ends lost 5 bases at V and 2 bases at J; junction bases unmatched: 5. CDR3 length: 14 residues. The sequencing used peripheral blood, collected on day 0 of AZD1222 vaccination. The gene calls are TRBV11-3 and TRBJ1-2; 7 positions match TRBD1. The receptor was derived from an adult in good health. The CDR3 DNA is TGTGCCAGCAGCATGACGACAGGGAACTATGGCTACACCTTC. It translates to CASSMTTGNYGYTF.